The 26 T cell receptor beta chains given below trace back to one sample, sequenced in a study of cytomegalovirus exposure and HLA in healthy donors. It was with 60 Vbeta and 13 Jbeta primers that the PCR ran. Clones were sequenced by immunoSEQ multiplex PCR, and TCRdb holds only the in-frame ones, with some missing. The table lists 65,000 to 80,000 clones, 60% to 80% of them singletons, with about 22% in the top ten. Source material: PBMCs. These receptors all come from a woman aged 40 to 50 in good health and CMV-seropositive.

This sequence joins TRBV19 and TRBJ1-2; a possible D gene is TRBD1 (6 bases). Trimming shortened V by 3 bases and J by 4 bases, and 15 bases separated the two germline ends. The CDR3 runs to 15 residues. CDR1 and CDR2 (germline): LNHDA, SQIVND (reference sequence). As DNA, the CDR3 is TGTGCCAGTAGTATTGGGTCAGGGGTCAGCTATGGCTACACCTTC. Amino acid sequence: CASSIGSGVSYGYTF.

The genes are TRBV6-1 and TRBJ1-1; D not certain. The CDR3 length is 15 residues. V gave up 7 bases and J gave up 0 bases, with 15 bases separating them. Germline-derived CDR1 and CDR2 are MNHNS and SASEGT. CDR3 residues: CASNPDGNVNTEAFF. Written as DNA, the CDR3 is TGTGCCAGCAACCCTGACGGGAATGTGAACACTGAAGCTTTCTTT.

This chain's CDR3 is CASSLVQGAGEQFF. The CDR3, as DNA: TGTGCCAGCAGCTTGGTACAGGGGGCAGGGGAGCAGTTCTTC. The chain employs TRBV5-6 and TRBJ2-1; 9 bases are shared with TRBD1. CDR1 is SGHDT, CDR2 YYEEEE, per germline. The CDR3 loop spans 14 amino acids. V shed 0 bases, J shed 10 bases, and the junction held 5 bases outside the gene matches.

The J gene is TRBJ2-2, the V gene TRBV5-6; D may be TRBD1 (5 bases). CDR1 and CDR2 (germline): SGHDT, YYEEEE. The CDR3 is made up of 16 amino acids. V was cut by 1 base and J by 2 bases, with 12 bases left in between. The DNA for the CDR3 is TGTGCCAGCAGCTTGTTGGGTCAGGGCAACACCGGGGAGCTGTTTTTT. As protein: CASSLLGQGNTGELFF. Variable domain in full (rest from reference TRBV5-6 and TRBJ2-2): DAGVTQSPTHLIKTRGQQVTLRCSPKSGHDTVSWYQQALGQGPQFIFQYYEEEERQRGNFPDRFSGHQFPNYSSELNVNALLLGDSALYLCASSLLGQGNTGELFFGEGSRLTVL.

CDR3: CASTRGRDQETQYF. CDR3 coding DNA: TGTGCCAGCACCCGGGGTCGGGACCAAGAGACCCAGTACTTC. The rearrangement joins TRBV25-1 to TRBJ2-5; D is possibly TRBD2 (5 bases). CDR1 is MGHDK and CDR2 is SYGVNS in the germline V gene. V was cut by 7 bases and J by 0 bases, with 12 bases left in between. This CDR3 contains 14 residues.

J is TRBJ1-1 and V is TRBV4-2, with D uncertain. This CDR3 is 13 amino acids long. Germline loops: CDR1 LGHNA, CDR2 YNFKEQ. V lost 6 bases and J 1 base, leaving 9 bases between the germline ends. The CDR3 loop reads CASRLDQNTEAFF. The CDR3, as DNA: TGTGCCAGCAGACTCGATCAGAACACTGAAGCTTTCTTT.

The genes are TRBV4-1 and TRBJ1-1, with D possibly being TRBD1 (6 bases). Germline CDR1 reads MGHRA; CDR2 reads YSYEKL. Trimming took 5 bases from V and 13 from J, leaving 17 bases between them. CDR3 length equals 12 residues. CDR3 loop: CASSSRAQGDFF. CDR3 bases: TGCGCCAGCAGCTCAAGGGCACAGGGTGATTTCTTT.

The rearrangement joins TRBV10-1 to TRBJ1-5; 8 bases align to TRBD1. CDR3 length equals 14 residues. Germline CDR1 is WNHNN and CDR2 is SYGVQD (reference sequence). With 8 bases clipped from V and 7 bases from J, the junction kept 10 bases outside the gene matches. The CDR3 loop is CASSTDRAEQPQHF. CDR3 DNA: TGCGCCAGCTCAACGGACAGGGCGGAACAGCCCCAGCATTTT.

This clone was observed a few times. The rearrangement uses TRBV6-1 and TRBJ2-5; 7 bases fit TRBD2. The length of the CDR3 is 15 residues. V was clipped by 6 bases and J by 0 bases; unmatched bases: 7. Germline V gene data show CDR1 as MNHNS and CDR2 as SASEGT. For the CDR3, the DNA is TGTGCCAGCAGCCTCGTGAGCGGGAACCAAGAGACCCAGTACTTC. Protein sequence: CASSLVSGNQETQYF.

The chain is built from TRBV6-1 and TRBJ1-5; 10 bases line up with TRBD1. Unmatched junction bases numbered 11, after V lost 9 bases and J lost 6 bases. CDR3 length: 15 amino acids. Germline CDR1 MNHNS, CDR2 SASEGT. Written as DNA, the CDR3 is TGTGCCAGTGCCCGACAGGGGGCGACTATTCAGCCCCAGCATTTT. Translated, it gives CASARQGATIQPQHF.

The chain couples TRBV30 to TRBJ1-3; D is ambiguous. Germline loops: CDR1 GTSNPN, CDR2 SVGIG (reference sequence). V gave up 5 bases and J gave up 8 bases, with 13 bases separating them. The CDR3 runs 12 residues. As DNA, the CDR3 is TGTGCCTGGGCGATCCGGTCGGACACCATATATTTT. The encoded protein is CAWAIRSDTIYF.

The chain is built from TRBV5-1 and TRBJ2-1; D not resolved. Germline CDR1 and CDR2: SGHRS and YFSETQ. There are 14 residues in the CDR3. Trimming pared 0 bases from V and 7 bases from J, leaving 11 bases between. The CDR3, as DNA: TGCGCCAGCAGCTTGGCCGGGTCTTGGAATGAGCAGTTCTTC. It translates to CASSLAGSWNEQFF.

The genes are TRBV25-1 and TRBJ2-1, with no clear D. The CDR3 extends over 12 amino acids. With 4 bases removed from V and 4 bases from J, the gap between germline ends came to 5 bases. The V gene's germline CDR1 is MGHDK and CDR2 SYGVNS. The CDR3 sequence: CASSVQYNEQFF. The CDR3 bases are TGTGCCAGCAGTGTACAGTACAATGAGCAGTTCTTC.

This clone has a single count. This rearrangement joins TRBV5-1 to TRBJ1-3; 7 nucleotides align to TRBD1. Looked up from germline, CDR1 is SGHRS and CDR2 is YFSETQ. V shed 4 bases, J shed 0 bases, and the junction held 7 bases outside the gene matches. The CDR3 runs 16 residues. CDR3 loop: CASSKGQAISGNTIYF. CDR3 nucleotide sequence: TGCGCCAGCAGCAAAGGACAGGCTATCTCTGGAAACACCATATATTTT. Filled out from reference TRBV5-1 and TRBJ1-3, the complete variable domain reads KAGVTQTPRYLIKTRGQQVTLSCSPISGHRSVSWYQQTPGQGLQFLFEYFSETQRNKGNFPGRFSGRQFSNSRSEMNVSTLELGDSALYLCASSKGQAISGNTIYFGEGSWLTVV.

The chain couples TRBV7-9 to TRBJ1-1; tentatively, D is TRBD1 (5 bases). The V gene lost 6 bases and the J gene lost 3 bases, with 11 bases spanning the gap. Germline V gene lookup returns CDR1 SEHNR and CDR2 FQNEAQ (reference sequence). The length of the CDR3 is 13 residues. The CDR3 nucleotides read TGTGCCAGCAGTCGCGGGGGAGACACTGAAGCTTTCTTT. It encodes CASSRGGDTEAFF.

This clone turned up a few times. The V gene is TRBV6-1, the J gene TRBJ1-1, with TRBD1 as a possible D gene (6 bases). Germline V CDR1 and CDR2: MNHNS, SASEGT. Deletions cut 6 bases from V and 5 bases from J, with 16 bases between. This CDR3 has 14 amino acids. CDR3 residues: CASSSWGLGTEAFF. The CDR3 bases are TGTGCCAGCAGCTCTTGGGGGCTCGGAACTGAAGCTTTCTTT.

J is TRBJ1-5 and V is TRBV19; 9 bases map to TRBD1. CDR1 is LNHDA and CDR2 is SQIVND in the germline V gene (reference sequence). This CDR3 is 15 amino acids long. J gave up 2 bases and V 5 bases, and 4 bases lay outside the gene matches. CDR3 amino acids: CASSPRDRGNQPQHF. The CDR3, as DNA: TGTGCCAGTAGTCCCAGGGACAGGGGCAATCAGCCCCAGCATTTT.

The sample holds one count of this clone. This chain joins TRBV27 and TRBJ2-7, with 10 bases lining up with TRBD2. Germline CDR1 is MNHEY and CDR2 is SMNVEV (reference sequence). Trimming removed 2 bases from V and 3 bases from J; junction bases left unmatched: 4. The CDR3 runs to 15 residues. In DNA, the CDR3 is TGTGCCAGCAGTTTACTAGCGGGAGCTAACTACGAGCAGTACTTC. Translated, it gives CASSLLAGANYEQYF.

The rearrangement links TRBV7-2 to TRBJ1-3, with D possibly TRBD1 on 5 matching bases. Germline V gene lookup returns CDR1 SGHTA and CDR2 FQGNSA. V was trimmed by 3 bases and J by 1 base, leaving 7 bases between them. This CDR3 region has 14 residues. The CDR3 sequence is CASSLGPSGNTIYF. CDR3 bases: TGTGCCAGCAGCTTGGGGCCTTCTGGAAACACCATATATTTT.

The rearrangement uses TRBV30 and TRBJ2-7; maybe TRBD1 (6 bases). Germline CDR1 reads GTSNPN; CDR2 reads SVGIG (reference sequence). There are 12 residues in the CDR3. Trimming shortened V by 3 bases and J by 6 bases, and 12 bases separated the two germline ends. CDR3: CAWSLPGVEQYF. The CDR3 DNA is TGTGCCTGGAGCCTTCCAGGGGTCGAGCAGTACTTC.

This chain joins TRBV19 and TRBJ1-2; possibly TRBD1 for D (5 bases). Looked up from germline, CDR1 is LNHDA and CDR2 is SQIVND (reference sequence). Trimming took off 11 bases at V and 3 bases at J, with 13 bases between the two ends. The CDR3 runs 12 residues. DNA of the CDR3: TGTGCCGTCCCCGGAGGGGACTATGGCTACACCTTC. Translated, it gives CAVPGGDYGYTF.

This sequence joins TRBV2 and TRBJ1-4; possibly TRBD1 for D (6 bases). The CDR3 covers 13 residues. Trimming cost V 10 bases and J 2 bases, with 11 bases left between them. The germline V gene has CDR1 SNHLY and CDR2 FYNNEI. In DNA, the CDR3 is TGTGCCACCGGAACAGGGACTAATGAAAAACTGTTTTTT. Translating gives CATGTGTNEKLFF.

This chain connects TRBV7-3 to TRBJ2-1; 11 nucleotides align to TRBD2. This CDR3 contains 15 residues. Per germline, CDR1 SGHTA and CDR2 FQGTGA. The V segment lost 5 bases and the J segment 5 bases; nucleotides outside the gene matches: 5. Here the CDR3 reads CASSRRLAGNNEQFF. The CDR3 DNA sequence: TGTGCCAGCAGCAGAAGACTAGCGGGGAACAATGAGCAGTTCTTC.

This clone has more than one count but fewer than ten. V is TRBV6-5 and J is TRBJ1-6; D possibly corresponds to TRBD1 (6 bases). V lost 6 bases to trimming and J lost 6 bases, with 12 bases between them. The length of the CDR3 is 14 residues. In germline, CDR1 is MNHEY, CDR2 SVGAGI. In nucleotides, the CDR3 is TGTGCCAGCAGGAAACAGGGATTTAATTCACCCCTCCACTTT. It is translated as CASRKQGFNSPLHF.

The chain has TRBV5-1 and TRBJ1-1, with 7 nucleotides matching TRBD1. Losses at the gene ends were 3 bases for V and 1 base for J; bases not matched to a gene: 6. Germline V CDR1 and CDR2: SGHRS, YFSETQ. The length of the CDR3 is 15 residues. The chain's CDR3 is CASSSTWTGNTEAFF. The CDR3 DNA reads as TGCGCCAGCAGCTCAACATGGACAGGGAACACTGAAGCTTTCTTT. Together with reference TRBV5-1 and TRBJ1-1, the CDR3 gives the full variable domain: KAGVTQTPRYLIKTRGQQVTLSCSPISGHRSVSWYQQTPGQGLQFLFEYFSETQRNKGNFPGRFSGRQFSNSRSEMNVSTLELGDSALYLCASSSTWTGNTEAFFGQGTRLTVV.

The chain links TRBV6-6 to TRBJ2-7; 7 nucleotides match TRBD1. Germline V gives CDR1 MNHNY, CDR2 SVGAGI (reference sequence). Trimming took 4 bases from V and 2 from J; bases not matched to a gene: 8. The CDR3 contains 15 residues. This CDR3 is CASSSTSDRAYEQYF. CDR3 sequence (DNA): TGTGCCAGCAGTTCTACGTCCGACAGGGCCTACGAGCAGTACTTC.